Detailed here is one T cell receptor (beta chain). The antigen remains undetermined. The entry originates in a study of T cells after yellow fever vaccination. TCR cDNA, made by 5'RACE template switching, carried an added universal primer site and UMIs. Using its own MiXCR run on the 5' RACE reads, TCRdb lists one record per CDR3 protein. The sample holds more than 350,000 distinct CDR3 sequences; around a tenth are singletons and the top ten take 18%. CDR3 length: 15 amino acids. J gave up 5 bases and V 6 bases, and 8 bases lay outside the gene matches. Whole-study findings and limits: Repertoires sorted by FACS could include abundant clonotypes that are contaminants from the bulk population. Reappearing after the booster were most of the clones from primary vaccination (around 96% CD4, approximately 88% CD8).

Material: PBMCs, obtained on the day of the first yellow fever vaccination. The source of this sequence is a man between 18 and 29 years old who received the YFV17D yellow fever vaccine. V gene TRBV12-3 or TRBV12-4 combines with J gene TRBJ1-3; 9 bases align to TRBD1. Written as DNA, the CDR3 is TGTGCCAGCAGCCCCCCCGGGACAGGGAGAAACACCATATATTTT. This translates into CASSPPGTGRNTIYF.